These T cell receptor beta chains were read from a single sample in a study of blood T cells in healthy people across ages. TCRdb fed the 5' RACE reads into MiXCR, producing one record per CDR3 protein. The data contain 1.5 million to 2 million distinct CDR3 sequences, 40% to 55% of them singletons. Material: blood. The receptors here all came from a woman in her thirties or forties in good health. Each CDR3 is given with its conserved first and last residue. Fields, in order: V gene, clone size, D gene, J gene, CDR3 protein, CDR3 DNA. A D gene is named only where the DNA matches it firmly. The size field is filled for only some rows; it gives once, few, many or a size class.

V gene: TRBV29-1; clone size: few; D gene: .; J gene: TRBJ2-4; CDR3 protein: CSVAGVLAKNIQYF; CDR3 DNA: TGCAGCGTTGCAGGGGTACTAGCCAAAAACATTCAGTACTTC
V gene: TRBV6-5; clone size: .; D gene: TRBD2; J gene: TRBJ2-7; CDR3 protein: CASRRRELLSYEQYF; CDR3 DNA: TGTGCCAGCAGAAGGCGGGAGCTCCTATCCTACGAGCAGTACTTC
V gene: TRBV20-1; clone size: .; D gene: .; J gene: TRBJ1-2; CDR3 protein: CSASQGRGNYGYTF; CDR3 DNA: TGCAGTGCTTCACAGGGTCGGGGAAACTATGGCTACACCTTC
V gene: TRBV7-2; clone size: .; D gene: TRBD1; J gene: TRBJ1-2; CDR3 protein: CASSLGFTGVQSSDGYTF; CDR3 DNA: TGTGCCAGCAGCTTAGGGTTCACAGGGGTTCAATCAAGTGATGGCTACACCTTC
V gene: TRBV6-6; clone size: .; D gene: TRBD2; J gene: TRBJ2-5; CDR3 protein: CASRAYLAGGNSETQYF; CDR3 DNA: TGTGCCAGCAGAGCCTATCTAGCCGGGGGGAACTCGGAGACCCAGTACTTC
V gene: TRBV7-9; clone size: once; D gene: .; J gene: TRBJ2-5; CDR3 protein: CASSRTMKETQYF; CDR3 DNA: TGTGCCAGCAGCAGAACAATGAAAGAGACCCAGTACTTC
V gene: TRBV28; clone size: few; D gene: TRBD1; J gene: TRBJ1-4; CDR3 protein: CASSSGRGLGWKKLFF; CDR3 DNA: TGTGCCAGCAGTTCGGGCAGGGGGCTAGGGTGGAAAAAACTGTTTTTT
V gene: TRBV2; clone size: once; D gene: TRBD1; J gene: TRBJ1-2; CDR3 protein: CASRPGTDNYGYTF; CDR3 DNA: TGTGCCAGCAGGCCCGGGACAGACAACTATGGCTACACCTTC
V gene: TRBV4-2; clone size: .; D gene: .; J gene: TRBJ2-7; CDR3 protein: CASSQTTTAYEQYF; CDR3 DNA: TGTGCCAGCAGCCAGACGACTACCGCCTACGAGCAGTACTTC
V gene: TRBV7-2; clone size: few; D gene: .; J gene: TRBJ2-3; CDR3 protein: CASSLSGGARATDTQYF; CDR3 DNA: TGTGCCAGCAGCTTAAGCGGAGGAGCGCGGGCTACAGATACGCAGTATTTT
V gene: TRBV5-1; clone size: .; D gene: .; J gene: TRBJ1-6; CDR3 protein: CASSLDISNSPLHF; CDR3 DNA: TGCGCCAGCAGCCTGGACATCTCGAATTCACCCCTCCACTTT
V gene: TRBV19; clone size: .; D gene: .; J gene: TRBJ2-1; CDR3 protein: CASSIGRSTAEQFF; CDR3 DNA: TGTGCCAGTAGTATCGGGAGATCGACAGCTGAGCAGTTCTTC
V gene: TRBV6-6; clone size: few; D gene: .; J gene: TRBJ2-7; CDR3 protein: CASSEARASCEQYF; CDR3 DNA: TGTGCCAGCAGCGAGGCCAGAGCATCTTGCGAGCAGTACTTC
V gene: TRBV5-1; clone size: .; D gene: .; J gene: TRBJ2-2; CDR3 protein: CASSLLREGYTGELFF; CDR3 DNA: TGCGCCAGCAGCTTGCTGCGGGAAGGTTACACCGGGGAGCTGTTTTTT
V gene: TRBV12-3/TRBV12-4; clone size: few; D gene: TRBD2; J gene: TRBJ2-1; CDR3 protein: CASSSSGGRNEQFF; CDR3 DNA: TGTGCCAGCAGTAGTAGCGGGGGGCGGAATGAGCAGTTCTTC
V gene: TRBV15; clone size: .; D gene: .; J gene: TRBJ2-1; CDR3 protein: CATSRETYNEQFF; CDR3 DNA: TGTGCCACCAGCAGAGAAACCTACAATGAGCAGTTCTTC
V gene: TRBV5-1; clone size: .; D gene: .; J gene: TRBJ2-7; CDR3 protein: CASSTWTEGYEQYF; CDR3 DNA: TGCGCCAGCAGCACCTGGACAGAGGGCTACGAGCAGTACTTC
V gene: TRBV6-1; clone size: .; D gene: .; J gene: TRBJ1-4; CDR3 protein: CASREYAEPRTNEKLFF; CDR3 DNA: TGTGCCAGCAGAGAATATGCGGAGCCTAGGACTAATGAAAAACTGTTTTTT
V gene: TRBV29-1; clone size: .; D gene: TRBD1; J gene: TRBJ2-3; CDR3 protein: CSVVQGWSTDTQYF; CDR3 DNA: TGCAGCGTTGTACAGGGGTGGAGCACAGATACGCAGTATTTT
V gene: TRBV27; clone size: .; D gene: TRBD1; J gene: TRBJ2-1; CDR3 protein: CASSLRGQANEQFF; CDR3 DNA: TGTGCCAGCAGTCTCAGGGGGCAGGCCAATGAGCAGTTCTTC
V gene: TRBV4-1; clone size: .; D gene: TRBD1; J gene: TRBJ1-5; CDR3 protein: CASSQAQGPTAYQPQHF; CDR3 DNA: TGCGCCAGCAGCCAAGCACAGGGGCCGACCGCCTATCAGCCCCAGCATTTT
V gene: TRBV9; clone size: .; D gene: TRBD2; J gene: TRBJ2-1; CDR3 protein: CASSLPAGGPQSEQFF; CDR3 DNA: TGTGCCAGCAGCTTGCCTGCGGGGGGCCCCCAAAGTGAGCAGTTCTTC
V gene: TRBV24-1; clone size: few; D gene: .; J gene: TRBJ2-3; CDR3 protein: CATRVGDTQYF; CDR3 DNA: TGTGCCACCCGGGTGGGGGATACGCAGTATTTT
V gene: TRBV7-2; clone size: many; D gene: .; J gene: TRBJ2-1; CDR3 protein: CASSLAILQGQFF; CDR3 DNA: TGTGCCAGCAGCTTAGCAATCCTTCAGGGGCAGTTCTTC
V gene: TRBV20-1; clone size: few; D gene: .; J gene: TRBJ2-5; CDR3 protein: CSATQGSTKETQYF; CDR3 DNA: TGCAGTGCTACCCAGGGCAGCACGAAAGAGACCCAGTACTTC
V gene: TRBV2; clone size: few; D gene: .; J gene: TRBJ2-5; CDR3 protein: CASSDERVGETQYF; CDR3 DNA: TGTGCCAGCAGTGACGAGCGAGTAGGAGAGACCCAGTACTTC
V gene: TRBV9; clone size: .; D gene: TRBD1; J gene: TRBJ1-2; CDR3 protein: CASSPKGQNAGYGYTF; CDR3 DNA: TGTGCCAGCAGCCCCAAGGGACAGAACGCGGGCTATGGCTACACCTTC
V gene: TRBV2; clone size: .; D gene: .; J gene: TRBJ2-5; CDR3 protein: CASSQGQPGETQYF; CDR3 DNA: TGTGCCAGCAGCCAGGGGCAGCCCGGGGAGACCCAGTACTTC
V gene: TRBV28; clone size: many; D gene: .; J gene: TRBJ1-6; CDR3 protein: CASVSRDSPLHF; CDR3 DNA: TGTGCCAGCGTGTCACGGGATTCACCCCTCCACTTT
V gene: TRBV20-1; clone size: .; D gene: .; J gene: TRBJ2-5; CDR3 protein: CSARDSRRVETQYF; CDR3 DNA: TGCAGTGCTAGAGATAGTAGGAGGGTAGAGACCCAGTACTTC
V gene: TRBV20-1; clone size: few; D gene: TRBD1; J gene: TRBJ1-2; CDR3 protein: CSAYRGQGTHNYGYTF; CDR3 DNA: TGCAGTGCTTATCGGGGACAGGGGACCCATAACTATGGCTACACCTTC
V gene: TRBV5-1; clone size: many; D gene: .; J gene: TRBJ2-3; CDR3 protein: CASSLGTSTDTQYF; CDR3 DNA: TGTGCCAGCAGCTTAGGGACTAGCACAGATACGCAGTATTTT
V gene: TRBV3-1; clone size: .; D gene: .; J gene: TRBJ1-1; CDR3 protein: CASSQAVGNTEAFF; CDR3 DNA: TGTGCCAGCAGCCAAGCGGTCGGGAACACTGAAGCTTTCTTT
V gene: TRBV12-3/TRBV12-4; clone size: few; D gene: .; J gene: TRBJ1-2; CDR3 protein: CASSGDGESNYGYTF; CDR3 DNA: TGTGCCAGCAGTGGGGACGGGGAATCTAACTATGGCTACACCTTC
V gene: TRBV20-1; clone size: .; D gene: .; J gene: TRBJ2-1; CDR3 protein: CSANPGGALSYNEQFF; CDR3 DNA: TGCAGTGCTAACCCTGGCGGGGCCCTCTCCTACAATGAGCAGTTCTTC
V gene: TRBV5-1; clone size: .; D gene: .; J gene: TRBJ1-4; CDR3 protein: CASSLGTAHRGEEKLFF; CDR3 DNA: TGCGCCAGCAGCTTGGGGACGGCTCATAGAGGCGAGGAAAAACTGTTTTTT
V gene: TRBV28; clone size: few; D gene: .; J gene: TRBJ1-4; CDR3 protein: CASSWGLGNEKLFF; CDR3 DNA: TGTGCCAGCAGTTGGGGGTTAGGTAATGAAAAACTGTTTTTT
V gene: TRBV29-1; clone size: many; D gene: TRBD2; J gene: TRBJ2-5; CDR3 protein: CSVGSSLVAGGAQETQYF; CDR3 DNA: TGCAGCGTTGGGTCTTCACTGGTGGCGGGGGGGGCGCAAGAGACCCAGTACTTC
V gene: TRBV24-1; clone size: .; D gene: .; J gene: TRBJ1-1; CDR3 protein: CATRGVGPTEAFF; CDR3 DNA: TGTGCCACCAGGGGGGTTGGCCCAACCGAAGCTTTCTTT
V gene: TRBV5-1; clone size: .; D gene: .; J gene: TRBJ2-3; CDR3 protein: CASALGWHTDTQYF; CDR3 DNA: TGCGCCAGCGCCTTGGGCTGGCACACAGATACGCAGTATTTT
V gene: TRBV12-3/TRBV12-4; clone size: .; D gene: TRBD2; J gene: TRBJ2-3; CDR3 protein: CASNPGGRGHTQYF; CDR3 DNA: TGTGCCAGCAACCCTGGCGGGAGGGGGCATACGCAGTATTTT
V gene: TRBV24-1; clone size: .; D gene: TRBD2; J gene: TRBJ2-3; CDR3 protein: CATSDRRGGSTDTQYF; CDR3 DNA: TGTGCCACCAGTGATCGCCGGGGGGGCTCCACAGATACGCAGTATTTT
V gene: TRBV20-1; clone size: .; D gene: .; J gene: TRBJ2-7; CDR3 protein: CSARDHHRTQYF; CDR3 DNA: TGCAGTGCTAGAGACCACCATCGAACCCAGTACTTC